A selection of T cell receptor beta chains follows, all from one sample in a study of shared clonotypes between healthy human individuals. Profiled with immunoSEQ multiplex PCR; TCRdb holds only in-frame clones, not every one. The sample holds 850,000 to 1,200,000 clones, approximately 70% seen once. The sequencing sample was made of memory CD4+ T cells sorted from blood. Receptors originate from a man younger than 35 in good health. The CDR3 runs from the conserved cysteine through the conserved F or W. The D gene is left open where the match is weak. Some rows mark clone size as missing; the rest say once, few, many or name a class of expanded clone.

v_gene	j_gene	abundance	d_gene	CDR3nt	CDR3aa
TRBV10-3	TRBJ1-6	few	TRBD1	TGTGCCATCAGTAACGGACAGGGTAATTCACCCCTCCACTTT	CAISNGQGNSPLHF
TRBV5-8	TRBJ2-5	-	TRBD1	TGTGCCAGCAGCCCCCGGGGGACAGGGGGCCAGGAGACCCAGTACTTC	CASSPRGTGGQETQYF
TRBV5-1	TRBJ2-6	-	-	TGCGCCAGCAGCTTGGGCGTAGCTGGGGCCAACGTCCTGACTTTC	CASSLGVAGANVLTF
TRBV10-3	TRBJ2-3	-	TRBD2	TGTGCCATCAGTGAGGGGACTAGCGGGCGCCAAGATACGCAGTATTTT	CAISEGTSGRQDTQYF
TRBV19	TRBJ1-2	many	-	TGTGCCAGTAGTATGGACAGTGCGTTTAACTATGGCTACACCTTC	CASSMDSAFNYGYTF
TRBV7-2	TRBJ1-6	-	TRBD1	TGTGCCAGCAGCTTACTCTCGGCAGGGGGAAGTTCACCCCTCCACTTT	CASSLLSAGGSSPLHF
TRBV6-5	TRBJ2-1	-	-	TGTGCCAGCGGCCTAGGCCCGGTACAGTTCTTC	CASGLGPVQFF
TRBV21-1	TRBJ1-5	-	-	TGTGCGTCCCCGTCGGAATATAGCAATCAGCCCCAGCATTTT	CASPSEYSNQPQHF
TRBV30	TRBJ2-7	-	-	TGTGCCTGGAGTGTGCGTTACGAGCAGTACTTC	CAWSVRYEQYF
TRBV2	TRBJ2-7	-	TRBD2	TGTGCCAGCGACGGGGGGGTATGGAGCTACGAGCAGTACTTC	CASDGGVWSYEQYF
TRBV11-2	TRBJ2-5	-	TRBD2	TGTGCCAGCAGCTTAGGAGCGAGCGGGGGGTCTAAAGAGACCCAGTACTTC	CASSLGASGGSKETQYF
TRBV11-2	TRBJ2-5	-	TRBD2	TGTGCCAGCAGCTTAGGGGTGGGGAGGGGAGAGACCCAGTACTTC	CASSLGVGRGETQYF
TRBV5-4	TRBJ2-3	-	TRBD2	TGTGCCAGCAGCTTGCGGACTAGCCGGGCAGATACGCAGTATTTT	CASSLRTSRADTQYF
TRBV28	TRBJ1-2	many	-	TGTGCCAGCAGTCAGGGACTGCTGGAGGGCTACACCTTC	CASSQGLLEGYTF
TRBV19	TRBJ1-2	-	TRBD1	TGTGCCAGTAGCCAGGACAGGGTCTATGGCTACACCTTC	CASSQDRVYGYTF
TRBV19	TRBJ1-1	-	-	TGTGCCAGTAGTAACCACAGAGAGAACACTGAAGCTTTCTTT	CASSNHRENTEAFF
TRBV30	TRBJ1-4	-	-	TGTGCCTGGAAAGAGGGGGGTTCGTGGGAAAAACTGTTTTTT	CAWKEGGSWEKLFF
TRBV30	TRBJ1-2	-	-	TGTGCCTGGAGTGGGCAGGGTCGAGAGTATGGCTACACCTTC	CAWSGQGREYGYTF
TRBV2	TRBJ2-2	-	-	TGTGCCAGCAGTGATTGGGCCCTGGCCGGGGAGCTGTTTTTT	CASSDWALAGELFF
TRBV6-1	TRBJ1-2	-	-	TGTGCCATCAGTCGACAGATCTATGGCTACACCTTC	CAISRQIYGYTF
TRBV5-6	TRBJ2-3	-	-	TGTGCCAGCATCTTACGGGGACTGAGGGCAGATACGCAGTATTTT	CASILRGLRADTQYF
TRBV27	TRBJ1-6	-	-	TGTGCCAGCAGTGCTGAGAAGAGCTCACCCCTCCACTTT	CASSAEKSSPLHF
TRBV6-1	TRBJ1-2	-	-	TGTGCCACCCAGACTGGCGGCTATGGCTACACCTTC	CATQTGGYGYTF
TRBV27	TRBJ2-3	-	-	TGTGCCAGCAGTCCCAGGGGCGGGGGATCGGATACGCAGTATTTT	CASSPRGGGSDTQYF
TRBV7-2	TRBJ2-1	-	TRBD2	TGTGCCAGCAGCTTCAAGCGGGAGTCGTGGTACAATGAGCAGTTCTTC	CASSFKRESWYNEQFF
TRBV2	TRBJ2-7	-	TRBD2	TGTGCCAGCAGTGGGCGGACTAGCGGGAGCGACGAGCAGTACTTC	CASSGRTSGSDEQYF
TRBV11-3	TRBJ2-7	few	TRBD1	TGTGCCAGCAGCTTCAACTCCGGGACAGGGGGCCTAGGCGAGCAGTACTTC	CASSFNSGTGGLGEQYF
TRBV5-4	TRBJ2-5	many	TRBD2	TGTGCCAGCAGCTTAGGACTAGCGGGGGGGCAAGAGACCCAGTACTTC	CASSLGLAGGQETQYF
TRBV7-2	TRBJ2-1	-	TRBD2	TGTGCCAGCAGCTTAGTAGAGGGATGGACTAGCGGGACCAGAGAGTTCTTC	CASSLVEGWTSGTREFF
TRBV10-3	TRBJ2-2	once	-	TGTGCCATCAGTGAGTCGGGCACCGGGGAGCTGTTTTTT	CAISESGTGELFF
TRBV5-1	TRBJ1-4	once	-	TGCGCCAGCAGCTTTAGCGGGGCTAATGAAAAACTGTTTTTT	CASSFSGANEKLFF
TRBV2	TRBJ2-1	-	TRBD2	TGTGCCAGCAACAGACTAGCGGGGCCTGGTGGTGAGCAGTTCTTC	CASNRLAGPGGEQFF
TRBV5-1	TRBJ2-1	-	TRBD2	TGCGCCAGCAGCCCTCATACAACTAGCGGGAGAGAGGAGCAGTTCTTC	CASSPHTTSGREEQFF
TRBV5-1	TRBJ2-1	-	-	TGCGCCAGCAGCGGACGGTTCAATGAGCAGTTCTTC	CASSGRFNEQFF
TRBV6-1	TRBJ2-7	-	-	TGTGCCAGCAGTGAGCCGTACGAGCAGTACTTC	CASSEPYEQYF
TRBV15	TRBJ1-4	few	-	TGTGCCACCAGCCCGACAGGAGGTAATGAAAAACTGTTTTTT	CATSPTGGNEKLFF
TRBV4-1	TRBJ2-7	-	-	TGCGCCAGCAGCCAAGGGGCAGGGGAGAACTACGAGCAGTACTTC	CASSQGAGENYEQYF
TRBV6-1	TRBJ2-1	-	TRBD1	TGTGCCAGCAGTGGGGACAGGACAGAGCAGTTCTTC	CASSGDRTEQFF
TRBV2	TRBJ1-1	few	TRBD1	TGTGCCAGCAGCCCTAGACAGGGCGGGAACACTGAAGCTTTCTTT	CASSPRQGGNTEAFF
TRBV5-6	TRBJ1-5	-	-	TGTGCCAGCAGCCGCCCCGGGGGGCAGCGACAGCCCCAGCATTTT	CASSRPGGQRQPQHF
TRBV10-2	TRBJ2-4	-	-	TGCGCCAGCAGTTCAGGGTTAGCCAAAAACATTCAGTACTTC	CASSSGLAKNIQYF